This TCR beta chain was obtained from a study of cytomegalovirus exposure and HLA in healthy donors. The CDR3 loop spans 16 amino acids. The V gene end was trimmed by 2 bases and the J gene end by 4 bases; junction bases not matched to a gene: 5. The germline gives CDR1 SGHRS, CDR2 YFSETQ. The method was immunoSEQ multiplex PCR; TCRdb's version includes in-frame clones alone and lacks a portion of them. Here the sample spans about 110,000 clones, approximately 94% being singletons. The rearrangement uses TRBV5-1 and TRBJ2-1; 11 nucleotides agree with TRBD2. The sequencing input was PBMCs. The source of this sequence is a woman aged 18-29 years in good health and CMV-seronegative. The CDR3 loop is CASSFTSGGSYNEQFF. The CDR3 nucleotides read TGCGCCAGCAGCTTTACTAGCGGGGGTTCATACAATGAGCAGTTCTTC.